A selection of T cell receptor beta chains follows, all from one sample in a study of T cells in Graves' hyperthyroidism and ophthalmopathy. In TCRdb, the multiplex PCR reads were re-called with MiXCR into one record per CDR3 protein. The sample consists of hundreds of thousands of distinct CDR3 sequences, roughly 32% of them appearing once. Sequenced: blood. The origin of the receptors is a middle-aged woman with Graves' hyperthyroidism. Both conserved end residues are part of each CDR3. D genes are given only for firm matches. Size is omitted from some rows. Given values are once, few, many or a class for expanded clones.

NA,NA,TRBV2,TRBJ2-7,TGTGCCAGCAAAGGGGTCGGGGGTTCCTCCTACGAGCAGTACTTC,CASKGVGGSSYEQYF
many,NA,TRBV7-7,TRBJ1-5,TGTGCTAGCAGCTTCTGGAAGCATCAGCCCCAGCATTTT,CASSFWKHQPQHF
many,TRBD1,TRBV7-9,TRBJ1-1,TGTGCCAGCAGCAGAACAGGGGATGAAGCTTTCTTT,CASSRTGDEAFF
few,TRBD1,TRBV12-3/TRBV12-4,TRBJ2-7,TGTGCCAGCAGCCAGGACAGGAAGAGGTCCTACGAGCAGTACTTC,CASSQDRKRSYEQYF
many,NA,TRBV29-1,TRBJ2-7,TGCAGCGTTGTTAACCCGAGCTCCTACGAGCAGTACTTC,CSVVNPSSYEQYF
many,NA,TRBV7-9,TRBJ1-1,TGTGCCAGCAGCCCGCGGACAGCTCAGAACACTGAAGCTTTCTTT,CASSPRTAQNTEAFF
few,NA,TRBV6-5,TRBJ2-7,TGTGCCAGCAGCCCCCCTACCTACGAGCAGTACTTC,CASSPPTYEQYF
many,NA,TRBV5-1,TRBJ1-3,TGCGCCAGCAGGTCGGACTACTCTGGAAACACCATATATTTT,CASRSDYSGNTIYF
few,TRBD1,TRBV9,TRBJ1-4,TGTGCCAGCAGCATGAGGACAGGGGGTTTTGAAAAACTGTTTTTT,CASSMRTGGFEKLFF
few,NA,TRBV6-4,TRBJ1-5,TGTGCCAGCAGTGACACCCCGGGTTCGGGGGACAACAATCAGCCCCAGCATTTT,CASSDTPGSGDNNQPQHF
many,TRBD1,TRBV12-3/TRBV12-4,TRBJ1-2,TGTGCCAGCAGTACGGGACAGGGTAACTATGGCTACACCTTC,CASSTGQGNYGYTF
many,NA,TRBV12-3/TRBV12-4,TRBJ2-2,TGTGCCGCCCGGGGGCTCAGCACCGGGGAGCTGTTTTTT,CAARGLSTGELFF
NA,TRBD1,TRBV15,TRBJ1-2,TGTGCCACCAGCAGCCCAATGGTGGGGACAGGGGATGGCTACACCTTC,CATSSPMVGTGDGYTF
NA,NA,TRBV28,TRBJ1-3,TGTGCCAGCTCTCCGGGCTCGAGCTCTGGAAACACCATATATTTT,CASSPGSSSGNTIYF
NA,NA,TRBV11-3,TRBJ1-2,TGTGCCAGCAGCTTAAGCTTCAATGGCTACACCTTC,CASSLSFNGYTF
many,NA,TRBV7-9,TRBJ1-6,TGTGCCAGCAGCTTAAACAGTTATAATTCACCCCTCCACTTT,CASSLNSYNSPLHF
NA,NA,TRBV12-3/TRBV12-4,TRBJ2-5,TGTGCCAGCAGTTTAGCTGGGAACGGACGGGAGACCCAGTACTTC,CASSLAGNGRETQYF
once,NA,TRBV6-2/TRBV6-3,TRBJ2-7,TGTGCCAGCAGTTCGACGGTCTCCTGCGAGCAGTACTTC,CASSSTVSCEQYF
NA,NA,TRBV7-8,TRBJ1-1,TGTGCCAGCAGCTTAAACCGGGGGGGCGATAGAACTGAAGCTTTCTTT,CASSLNRGGDRTEAFF
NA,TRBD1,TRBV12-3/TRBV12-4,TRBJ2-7,TGTGCCAGCAGACGAGCAGGGGGCGCCTCCTACGAGCAGTACTTC,CASRRAGGASYEQYF
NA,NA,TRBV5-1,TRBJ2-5,TGCGCCAGCAGTTCTGCGGAGGGAACGAAGACCCAGTACTTC,CASSSAEGTKTQYF